Listed below are T cell receptor beta chains from one sample, sequenced in a study of PD-1 blockade in classical Hodgkin lymphoma. Method: immunoSEQ multiplex PCR; TCRdb's copy keeps in-frame clones and lacks some. This repertoire shows about 7,400 clones, 70% to 80% found once; its top ten account for 40% to 55%. The material was peripheral blood mononuclear cells (PBMCs), obtained before the second cycle of nivolumab. Receptors originate from a human donor with classical Hodgkin lymphoma. Each CDR3 is given with its conserved first and last residue. Each record gives: J gene, V gene, D gene, clone size, CDR3 DNA, CDR3 protein. D genes are given only for firm matches. Size values are once, few and many counts, or a class for expanded clones, and some rows have none.

j_gene: TRBJ1-3
v_gene: TRBV28
d_gene: NA
abundance: NA
CDR3nt: TGTGCCAGCAGTTTCGCCGTCTCTGGAAACACCATATATTTT
CDR3aa: CASSFAVSGNTIYF

j_gene: TRBJ2-7
v_gene: TRBV4-3
d_gene: NA
abundance: once
CDR3nt: TGCGCCAGCAGCCAAGTTGCGAACTACGAGCAGTACTTC
CDR3aa: CASSQVANYEQYF

j_gene: TRBJ2-1
v_gene: TRBV29-1
d_gene: TRBD2
abundance: NA
CDR3nt: TGCAGCGGGACTAGCGGGGTGAGCTCCTACAATGAGCAGTTCTTC
CDR3aa: CSGTSGVSSYNEQFF

j_gene: TRBJ2-5
v_gene: TRBV5-1
d_gene: TRBD1
abundance: NA
CDR3nt: TGCGCCAGCAGCAACCGGGACAGGGCGGAGACCCAGTACTTC
CDR3aa: CASSNRDRAETQYF

j_gene: TRBJ1-5
v_gene: TRBV28
d_gene: TRBD1
abundance: NA
CDR3nt: TGTGCCAGCAGATCAGGGGGCGGATCCAATCAGCCCCAGCATTTT
CDR3aa: CASRSGGGSNQPQHF

j_gene: TRBJ2-1
v_gene: TRBV7-2
d_gene: NA
abundance: few
CDR3nt: TGTGCCAGCAGCTTTCTTATCTCCTACAATGAGCAGTTCTTC
CDR3aa: CASSFLISYNEQFF

j_gene: TRBJ1-5
v_gene: TRBV7-2
d_gene: NA
abundance: NA
CDR3nt: TGTGCCAGCAGCTCAAACCCCCAGCATAGCAATCAGCCCCAGCATTTT
CDR3aa: CASSSNPQHSNQPQHF

j_gene: TRBJ2-2
v_gene: TRBV7-9
d_gene: NA
abundance: NA
CDR3nt: TGTGCCAGCAGCTTAGCTCTTAGGGGGGACACCGGGGAGCTGTTTTTT
CDR3aa: CASSLALRGDTGELFF

j_gene: TRBJ2-1
v_gene: TRBV5-1
d_gene: NA
abundance: NA
CDR3nt: TGCGCCAGCAGCCGGGGGACAACGCATGAGCAGTTCTTC
CDR3aa: CASSRGTTHEQFF

j_gene: TRBJ2-5
v_gene: TRBV18
d_gene: TRBD2
abundance: NA
CDR3nt: TGTGCCAGCTCACCACAGGGAGGGGAGACCCAGTACTTC
CDR3aa: CASSPQGGETQYF

j_gene: TRBJ2-3
v_gene: TRBV11-3
d_gene: TRBD2
abundance: NA
CDR3nt: TGTGCCAGCAGCTTAGGCCTAGCGGGAGCTGAGGGAGATACGCAGTATTTT
CDR3aa: CASSLGLAGAEGDTQYF

j_gene: TRBJ1-5
v_gene: TRBV27
d_gene: NA
abundance: NA
CDR3nt: TGTGCCAGCAGTCCATCCGGGCTGATACGGACTCAGCCCCAGCATTTT
CDR3aa: CASSPSGLIRTQPQHF

j_gene: TRBJ1-6
v_gene: TRBV25-1
d_gene: NA
abundance: NA
CDR3nt: TGTGCCAGCAGTGAATATGACAGATTAAATTCACCCCTCCACTTT
CDR3aa: CASSEYDRLNSPLHF

j_gene: TRBJ2-7
v_gene: TRBV6-5
d_gene: NA
abundance: NA
CDR3nt: TGTGCCAGCAGAACAAGTTACGAGCAGTACTTC
CDR3aa: CASRTSYEQYF

j_gene: TRBJ1-5
v_gene: TRBV7-2
d_gene: NA
abundance: NA
CDR3nt: TGTGCCAGCAGCTTAGACTCGTCCCAGCATTTT
CDR3aa: CASSLDSSQHF

j_gene: TRBJ1-1
v_gene: TRBV5-5
d_gene: NA
abundance: NA
CDR3nt: TGTGCCAGCAGCGATCCGACAGACAGGTCGGGCACTGAAGCTTTCTTT
CDR3aa: CASSDPTDRSGTEAFF

j_gene: TRBJ2-1
v_gene: TRBV6-6
d_gene: TRBD1
abundance: NA
CDR3nt: TGTGCCAGCAGTTCCACCGGGACAGGGGTCTACAATGAGCAGTTCTTC
CDR3aa: CASSSTGTGVYNEQFF

j_gene: TRBJ2-7
v_gene: TRBV18
d_gene: TRBD1
abundance: NA
CDR3nt: TGTGCCAGCTCACTTGGGACAGGGGCAGGCTACGAGCAGTACTTC
CDR3aa: CASSLGTGAGYEQYF

j_gene: TRBJ1-3
v_gene: TRBV28
d_gene: NA
abundance: once
CDR3nt: TGTGCCAGCAGCTTCGACTGGAGCTCTGGAAACACCATATATTTT
CDR3aa: CASSFDWSSGNTIYF

j_gene: TRBJ2-1
v_gene: TRBV18
d_gene: NA
abundance: medium-sized
CDR3nt: TGTGCCAGCTCACCCGAGGATGAGCAGTTCTTC
CDR3aa: CASSPEDEQFF

j_gene: TRBJ1-1
v_gene: TRBV5-1
d_gene: NA
abundance: NA
CDR3nt: TGCGCCAGCAGCCTCGACGGGTTCGAAGCTTTCTTT
CDR3aa: CASSLDGFEAFF

j_gene: TRBJ2-3
v_gene: TRBV27
d_gene: NA
abundance: NA
CDR3nt: TGTGCCAGCGGGGACATATCCACAGATACGCAGTATTTT
CDR3aa: CASGDISTDTQYF

j_gene: TRBJ1-1
v_gene: TRBV25-1
d_gene: NA
abundance: once
CDR3nt: TGTGCCAGCAGGTCTCCAGGGGAGGGCACTGAAGCTTTCTTT
CDR3aa: CASRSPGEGTEAFF

j_gene: TRBJ2-5
v_gene: TRBV19
d_gene: NA
abundance: NA
CDR3nt: TGTGCCAGTAGTATGGCCGGTTTTCAAGAGACCCAGTACTTC
CDR3aa: CASSMAGFQETQYF

j_gene: TRBJ2-2
v_gene: TRBV7-8
d_gene: NA
abundance: NA
CDR3nt: TGTGCCAGCGCCGTAGGAGGCGGGGAGCTGTTTTTT
CDR3aa: CASAVGGGELFF

j_gene: TRBJ1-2
v_gene: TRBV4-2
d_gene: NA
abundance: NA
CDR3nt: TGTGCCAGCAGCCAAGATCCGCTTGGCTACACCTTC
CDR3aa: CASSQDPLGYTF

j_gene: TRBJ2-1
v_gene: TRBV25-1
d_gene: NA
abundance: NA
CDR3nt: TGTGCCAGCAGTGAATTCATCCCCAAGGGGGGCGAGCAGTTCTTC
CDR3aa: CASSEFIPKGGEQFF

j_gene: TRBJ2-1
v_gene: TRBV5-1
d_gene: NA
abundance: medium-sized
CDR3nt: TGCGCCAGCAGCTTGGCGGCCAGTTCCGATGAGCAGTTCTTC
CDR3aa: CASSLAASSDEQFF